The 21 T cell receptor beta chains listed next were all sequenced from one sample in a study of blood T cell repertoires in COVID-19. Clones were read by immunoSEQ multiplex PCR, and TCRdb kept only the in-frame ones, dropping some. In the table there are approximately 340,000 clones, approximately 88% of which are singletons. The sample consisted of peripheral blood. Receptor source: a man aged 30-40 years with COVID-19, enrolled during active disease.

The chain combines TRBV25-1 with TRBJ1-1, with D perhaps TRBD1 (5 bases). Germline V CDR1 and CDR2: MGHDK, SYGVNS. The CDR3 consists of 15 residues. V lost 1 base and J lost 6, with 15 bases in between. The CDR3 sequence is CASSEWGVLVPEAFF. DNA for the CDR3: TGTGCCAGCAGTGAATGGGGGGTTTTAGTCCCTGAAGCTTTCTTT.

The J gene is TRBJ2-5, the V gene TRBV5-4; 9 bases fit TRBD2. CDR3 length equals 15 residues. Germline loops: CDR1 SGHNT, CDR2 YYREEE (reference sequence). The J segment lost 1 base and the V segment lost 6 bases, leaving 7 bases of the junction unmatched. The CDR3 DNA reads TGTGCCAGCAACGTAGCGGGGGCGCTCCAAGAGACCCAGTACTTC. It translates to CASNVAGALQETQYF.

The chain combines TRBV6-2 or TRBV6-3 with TRBJ2-1; no reliable D call. CDR3 length equals 15 residues. Germline loops: CDR1 MNHEY, CDR2 SVGEGT. V lost 6 bases and J lost 12, with 24 bases in between. DNA for the CDR3: TGTGCCAGCAGCCCCTTTGGCCCGTCCCGGTGGGCGCAGTTCTTC. Its translation: CASSPFGPSRWAQFF.

The chain has TRBV27 and TRBJ2-6; weak D call: TRBD2 (5 bases). The CDR3 length is 15 residues. CDR1 MNHEY and CDR2 SMNVEV come from the germline V gene (reference sequence). Trimming shortened V by 2 bases and J by 0 bases, and 5 bases separated the two germline ends. CDR3 in amino acids: CASSLRGSGANVLTF. The CDR3 bases are TGTGCCAGCAGTTTACGGGGCTCTGGGGCCAACGTCCTGACTTTC. The complete variable domain, with remaining parts taken from reference TRBV27 and TRBJ2-6, reads EAQVTQNPRYLITVTGKKLTVTCSQNMNHEYMSWYRQDPGLGLRQIYYSMNVEVTDKGDVPEGYKVSRKEKRNFPLILESPSPNQTSLYFCASSLRGSGANVLTFGAGSRLTVL.

The J gene is TRBJ1-1, the V gene TRBV11-2; D gene uncertain. V dropped 5 bases and J dropped 5 bases, with 15 bases sitting between them. The CDR3 sequence is 14 residues long. The germline CDR1 and CDR2 sequences are SGHAT and FQNNGV. This chain's CDR3 is CASSPGGSGTEAFF. CDR3 DNA sequence: TGTGCCAGCAGCCCTGGCGGCAGCGGGACTGAAGCTTTCTTT.

The chain links TRBV12-3 or TRBV12-4 to TRBJ1-4; tentative D call: TRBD1 (6 bases). There are 13 residues in the CDR3. With 5 bases removed from V and 13 bases from J, the gap between germline ends came to 17 bases. CDR3 region: CASSQLGHLRLFF. CDR3 coding DNA: TGTGCCAGCAGTCAACTGGGACACCTAAGACTGTTTTTT.

Remarks on this clone: Other DNA sequences in this sample translate to the same CDR3. The rearrangement uses TRBV7-3 and TRBJ2-3; D is undetermined. The V and J ends lost 5 bases and 0 bases respectively, with 9 bases between them. This CDR3 is 14 amino acids long. Per the germline V gene, CDR1 is SGHTA and CDR2 is FQGTGA. CDR3: CASSLGPSTDTQYF. The CDR3 bases are TGTGCCAGCAGCCTGGGCCCTAGCACAGATACGCAGTATTTT.

This chain connects TRBV28 to TRBJ2-7; the D gene is possibly TRBD1 (6 bases). This CDR3 contains 14 residues. Germline V gene lookup returns CDR1 MDHEN and CDR2 SYDVKM. With 7 bases removed from V and 3 bases from J, the gap between germline ends came to 16 bases. CDR3: CASTLGGRDYEQYF. In DNA, the CDR3 is TGTGCCAGCACCTTAGGGGGAAGGGACTACGAGCAGTACTTC.

The rearrangement joins TRBV15 to TRBJ1-4; 9 nucleotides align to TRBD1. V lost 3 bases to trimming and J lost 6 bases; unmatched junction nucleotides: 8. The CDR3 extends over 16 amino acids. The germline V gene encodes CDR1 LNHNV and CDR2 YYDKDF (reference sequence). CDR3 protein: CATSSYTGGGDEKLFF. The CDR3, as DNA: TGTGCCACCAGCAGTTATACAGGGGGCGGTGATGAAAAACTGTTTTTT.

The chain is built from TRBV7-3 and TRBJ2-1, with TRBD2 identical over 10 bases. V gave up 4 bases and J gave up 0 bases; unmatched junction bases: 3. The CDR3 totals 16 residues. CDR1 SGHTA and CDR2 FQGTGA come from the germline V gene. CDR3 in DNA: TGTGCCAGCAGCTCGAGCGGGAGGGGCTCCTACAATGAGCAGTTCTTC. Its protein is CASSSSGRGSYNEQFF.

This chain links TRBV9 with TRBJ1-1; 8 bases are a match to TRBD1. Germline trimming cut 0 bases from V and 4 bases from J; bases unmatched to any gene: 5. CDR3 length: 15 residues. Germline V CDR1 and CDR2: SGDLS, YYNGEE. The CDR3 region is CASSVGQGAGTEAFF. CDR3 nucleotides: TGTGCCAGCAGCGTAGGGCAGGGGGCAGGCACTGAAGCTTTCTTT.

Of note for this clone: Other DNA sequences in the sample encode the same CDR3. The chain joins TRBV4-3 to TRBJ2-3, with 7 positions matching TRBD2. There are 15 residues in the CDR3. J gave up 1 base and V 4 bases, and 5 bases lay outside the gene matches. The germline CDR1 and CDR2 sequences are LGHNA and YSLEER. This CDR3 reads CASSPRGGRTDTQYF. CDR3 sequence (DNA): TGCGCCAGCAGCCCTCGGGGAGGGCGCACAGATACGCAGTATTTT.

The V call is TRBV7-2, the J call TRBJ2-3, with D hard to call. The V and J ends lost 7 bases and 4 bases respectively, with 15 bases between them. Germline CDR1 reads SGHTA; CDR2 reads FQGNSA. CDR3 length equals 14 residues. CDR3 bases: TGTGCCAGCACTTTGCTCCCCCAGGCAGATACGCAGTATTTT. This translates into CASTLLPQADTQYF. Full variable domain (rest looked up from reference TRBV7-2 and TRBJ2-3): GAGVSQSPSNKVTEKGKDVELRCDPISGHTALYWYRQSLGQGLEFLIYFQGNSAPDKSGLPSDRFSAERTGGSVSTLTIQRTQQEDSAVYLCASTLLPQADTQYFGPGTRLTVL.

V gene TRBV6-5 combines with J gene TRBJ2-7; D is unclear. V lost 2 bases to trimming and J lost 3 bases, with 11 bases between them. The CDR3 length is 14 residues. CDR1 is MNHEY and CDR2 is SVGAGI in the germline V gene. CDR3 DNA sequence: TGTGCCAGCAGTTACCAGGCAGAGAGCTACGAGCAGTACTTC. It yields the protein CASSYQAESYEQYF.

V usage is TRBV19 and J usage is TRBJ2-2, with 7 bases fitting TRBD2. With V trimmed by 3 bases and J by 8 bases, 6 bases remained unmatched. The CDR3 sequence is 14 residues long. Germline V CDR1 and CDR2: LNHDA, SQIVND (reference sequence). The CDR3 sequence: CASSIESGLGELFF. The CDR3 DNA reads as TGTGCCAGTAGTATCGAGTCGGGACTAGGGGAGCTGTTTTTT.

The chain is built from TRBV11-2 and TRBJ2-1; weak D call: TRBD1 (5 bases). The CDR3 is made up of 14 amino acids. Germline V gene lookup returns CDR1 SGHAT and CDR2 FQNNGV. The V end lost 0 bases, the J end lost 8 bases, and 11 bases lay between the germline ends. The DNA of the CDR3 is TGTGCCAGCAGCTTAGATGGTAGGGGATATGAGCAGTTCTTC. Its translation is CASSLDGRGYEQFF.

The chain has TRBV19 and TRBJ2-1, with 10 bases matching TRBD1. Per germline, CDR1 LNHDA and CDR2 SQIVND (reference sequence). The CDR3 runs to 15 residues. V gave up 4 bases and J gave up 5 bases; unmatched junction bases: 5. CDR3 in DNA: TGTGCCAGTAGTAGCGGGACAGGGGCCCACAATGAGCAGTTCTTC. Its protein is CASSSGTGAHNEQFF. The full variable domain, its missing parts supplied by reference TRBV19 and TRBJ2-1, is DGGITQSPKYLFRKEGQNVTLSCEQNLNHDAMYWYRQDPGQGLRLIYYSQIVNDFQKGDIAEGYSVSREKKESFPLTVTSAQKNPTAFYLCASSSGTGAHNEQFFGPGTRLTVL.

This clone showed up just once. The chain uses TRBV29-1 and TRBJ2-6, with 7 positions matching TRBD1. Per germline, CDR1 SQVTM and CDR2 ANQGSEA. Germline trimming cut 6 bases from V and 0 bases from J; bases unmatched to any gene: 11. CDR3 size: 17 residues. The CDR3 loop is CSVPTYRGSSGANVLTF. DNA for the CDR3: TGCAGCGTCCCGACCTACAGGGGTAGCTCTGGGGCCAACGTCCTGACTTTC.

The V and J genes are TRBV27 and TRBJ1-2, with 7 bases fitting TRBD1. The V and J ends lost 5 bases and 6 bases, in that order; junction bases with no gene match: 18. The CDR3 spans 17 residues. Germline assignment: CDR1 MNHEY and CDR2 SMNVEV (reference sequence). The CDR3 bases are TGTGCCAGCAGTCCAAGACCGACAGGGTTCTTTTTTAATGGCTACACCTTC. Its protein product is CASSPRPTGFFFNGYTF.

In this sample, this clone turned up once. This chain joins TRBV28 and TRBJ2-5; D remains ambiguous. The V and J ends lost 4 bases and 3 bases respectively, with 12 bases between them. The length of the CDR3 is 14 residues. Looked up from germline, CDR1 is MDHEN and CDR2 is SYDVKM. CDR3 in DNA: TGTGCCAGCAGTTCAGGCGATATTAAAGAGACCCAGTACTTC. Translation: CASSSGDIKETQYF.

The chain links TRBV20-1 to TRBJ2-1; 8 bases agree with TRBD1. CDR1 is DFQATT and CDR2 is SNEGSKA in the germline V gene (reference sequence). The CDR3 totals 15 residues. With 3 bases clipped from V and 4 bases from J, the junction kept 8 bases outside the gene matches. The CDR3 is CSASRQGARYNEQFF. CDR3 coding DNA: TGCAGTGCTAGTCGGCAGGGGGCGCGATACAATGAGCAGTTCTTC.